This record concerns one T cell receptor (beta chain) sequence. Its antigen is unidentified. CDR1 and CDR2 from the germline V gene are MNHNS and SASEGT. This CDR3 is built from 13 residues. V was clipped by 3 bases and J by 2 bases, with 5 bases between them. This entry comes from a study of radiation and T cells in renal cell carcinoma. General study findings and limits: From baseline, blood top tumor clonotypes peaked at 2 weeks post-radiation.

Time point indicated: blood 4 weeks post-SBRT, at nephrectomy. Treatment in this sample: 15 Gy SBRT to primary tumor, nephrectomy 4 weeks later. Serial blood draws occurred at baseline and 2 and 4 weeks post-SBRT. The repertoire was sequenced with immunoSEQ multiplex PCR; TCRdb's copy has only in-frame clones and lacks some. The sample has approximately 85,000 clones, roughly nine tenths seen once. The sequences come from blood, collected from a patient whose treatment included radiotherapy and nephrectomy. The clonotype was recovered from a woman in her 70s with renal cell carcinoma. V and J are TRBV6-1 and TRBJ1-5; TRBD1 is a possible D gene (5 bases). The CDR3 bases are TGTGCCAGCAGTGACAGGGGCAATCAGCCCCAGCATTTT. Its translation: CASSDRGNQPQHF.